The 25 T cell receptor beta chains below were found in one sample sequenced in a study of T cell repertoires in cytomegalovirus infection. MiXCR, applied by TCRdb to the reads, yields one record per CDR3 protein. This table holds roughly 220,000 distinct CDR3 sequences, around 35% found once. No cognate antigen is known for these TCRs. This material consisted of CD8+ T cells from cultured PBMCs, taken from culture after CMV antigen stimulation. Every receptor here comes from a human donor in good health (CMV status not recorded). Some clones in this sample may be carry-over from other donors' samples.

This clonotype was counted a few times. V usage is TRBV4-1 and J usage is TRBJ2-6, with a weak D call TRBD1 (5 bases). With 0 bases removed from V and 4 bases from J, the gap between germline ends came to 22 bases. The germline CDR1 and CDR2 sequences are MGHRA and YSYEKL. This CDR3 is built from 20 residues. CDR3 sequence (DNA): TGCGCCAGCAGCCAAGATGGGGCAGGGTGGTTTGGAAGGGGGGCCAACGTCCTGACTTTC. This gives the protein CASSQDGAGWFGRGANVLTF.

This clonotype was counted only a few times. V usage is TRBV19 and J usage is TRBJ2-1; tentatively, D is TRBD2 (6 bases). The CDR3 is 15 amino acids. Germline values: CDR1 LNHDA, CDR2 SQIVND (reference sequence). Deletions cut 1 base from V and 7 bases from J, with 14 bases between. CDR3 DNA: TGTGCCAGTAGTATAGGTCGGGAGCTGAAAAATGAGCAGTTCTTC. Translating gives CASSIGRELKNEQFF.

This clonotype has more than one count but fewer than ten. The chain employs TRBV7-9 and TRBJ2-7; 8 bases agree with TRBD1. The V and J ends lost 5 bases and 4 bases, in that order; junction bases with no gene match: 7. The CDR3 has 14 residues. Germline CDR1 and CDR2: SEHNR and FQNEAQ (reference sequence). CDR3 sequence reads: CASSPRQGAYEQYF. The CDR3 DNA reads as TGTGCCAGCAGCCCCAGGCAGGGGGCATACGAGCAGTACTTC.

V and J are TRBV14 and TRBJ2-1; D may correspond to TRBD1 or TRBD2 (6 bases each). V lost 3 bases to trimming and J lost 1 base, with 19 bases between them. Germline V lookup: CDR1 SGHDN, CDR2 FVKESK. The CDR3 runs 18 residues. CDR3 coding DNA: TGTGCCAGCAGCCAGACCGTAGGGGGGCCGGAGTCCTACAATGAGCAGTTCTTC. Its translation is CASSQTVGGPESYNEQFF. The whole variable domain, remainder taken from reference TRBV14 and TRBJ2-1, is EAGVTQFPSHSVIEKGQTVTLRCDPISGHDNLYWYRRVMGKEIKFLLHFVKESKQDESGMPNNRFLAERTGGTYSTLKVQPAELEDSGVYFCASSQTVGGPESYNEQFFGPGTRLTVL.

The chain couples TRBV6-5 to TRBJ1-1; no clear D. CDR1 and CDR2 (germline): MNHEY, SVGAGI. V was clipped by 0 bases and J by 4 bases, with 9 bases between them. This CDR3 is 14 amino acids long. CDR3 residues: CASSYSKRSTEAFF. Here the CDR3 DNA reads TGTGCCAGCAGTTACTCGAAAAGGAGCACTGAAGCTTTCTTT.

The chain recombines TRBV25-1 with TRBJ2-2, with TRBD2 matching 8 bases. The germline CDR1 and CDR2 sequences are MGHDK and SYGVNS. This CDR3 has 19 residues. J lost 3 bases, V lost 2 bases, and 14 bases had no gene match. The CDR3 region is CASSEGKPIAGWDTGELFF. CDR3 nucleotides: TGTGCCAGCAGTGAAGGGAAACCAATAGCGGGGTGGGACACCGGGGAGCTGTTTTTT.

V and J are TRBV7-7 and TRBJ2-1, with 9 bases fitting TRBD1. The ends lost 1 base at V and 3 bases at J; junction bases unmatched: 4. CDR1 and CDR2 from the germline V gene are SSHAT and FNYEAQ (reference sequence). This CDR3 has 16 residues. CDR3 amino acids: CASSLGTGEFYNEQFF. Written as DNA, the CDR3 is TGTGCCAGCAGCTTAGGGACAGGGGAATTCTACAATGAGCAGTTCTTC.

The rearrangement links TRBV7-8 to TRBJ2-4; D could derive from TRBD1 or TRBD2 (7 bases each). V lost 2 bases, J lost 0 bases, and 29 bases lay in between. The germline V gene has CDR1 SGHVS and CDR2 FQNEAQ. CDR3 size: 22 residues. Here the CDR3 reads CASSLLGGGGRGELIAKNIQYF. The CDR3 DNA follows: TGTGCCAGCAGCTTATTGGGGGGGGGGGGCAGGGGGGAATTGATAGCCAAAAACATTCAGTACTTC. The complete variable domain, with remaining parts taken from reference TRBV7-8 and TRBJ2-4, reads GAGVSQSPRYKVAKRGQDVALRCDPISGHVSLFWYQQALGQGPEFLTYFQNEAQLDKSGLPSDRFFAERPEGSVSTLKIQRTQQEDSAVYLCASSLLGGGGRGELIAKNIQYFGAGTRLSVL.

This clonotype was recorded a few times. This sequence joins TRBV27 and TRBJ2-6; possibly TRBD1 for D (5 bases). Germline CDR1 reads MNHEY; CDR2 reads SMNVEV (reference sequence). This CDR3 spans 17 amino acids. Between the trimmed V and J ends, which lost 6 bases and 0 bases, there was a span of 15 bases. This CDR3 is CASSRRQPRSGANVLTF. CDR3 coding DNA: TGTGCCAGCAGCCGCCGACAGCCTCGCTCTGGGGCCAACGTCCTGACTTTC.

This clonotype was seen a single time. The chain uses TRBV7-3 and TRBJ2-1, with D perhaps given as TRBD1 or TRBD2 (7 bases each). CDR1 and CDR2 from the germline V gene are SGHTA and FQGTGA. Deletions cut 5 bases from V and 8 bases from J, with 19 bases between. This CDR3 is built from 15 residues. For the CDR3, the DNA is TGTGCCAGCAGCCCCAGGGGGGGAGGGGTCGATGAGCAGTTCTTC. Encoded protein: CASSPRGGGVDEQFF.

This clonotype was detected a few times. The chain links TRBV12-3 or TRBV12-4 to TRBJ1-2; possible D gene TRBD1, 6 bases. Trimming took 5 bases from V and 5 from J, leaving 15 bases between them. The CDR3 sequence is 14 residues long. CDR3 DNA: TGTGCCAGCAGTGGGGTTAACAGGGATTATGGCTACACCTTC. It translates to CASSGVNRDYGYTF.

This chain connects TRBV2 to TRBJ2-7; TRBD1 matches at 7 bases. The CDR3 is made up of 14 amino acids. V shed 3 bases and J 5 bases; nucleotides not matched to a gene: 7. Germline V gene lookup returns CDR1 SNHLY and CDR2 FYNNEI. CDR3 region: CASSEATGLHEQYF. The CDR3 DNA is TGTGCCAGCAGTGAGGCGACAGGGCTCCACGAGCAGTACTTC.

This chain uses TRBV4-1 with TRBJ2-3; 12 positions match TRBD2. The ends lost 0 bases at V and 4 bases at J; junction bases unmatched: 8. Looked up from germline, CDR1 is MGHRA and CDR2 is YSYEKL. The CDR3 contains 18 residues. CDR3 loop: CASSQDSASGGVADTQYF. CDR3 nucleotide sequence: TGCGCCAGCAGCCAAGATTCTGCTAGCGGGGGGGTCGCAGATACGCAGTATTTT.

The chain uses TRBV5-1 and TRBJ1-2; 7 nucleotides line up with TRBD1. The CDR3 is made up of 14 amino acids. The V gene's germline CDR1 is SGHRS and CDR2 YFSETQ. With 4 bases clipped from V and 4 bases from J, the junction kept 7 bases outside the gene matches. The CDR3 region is CASSDLQGIYGYTF. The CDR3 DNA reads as TGCGCCAGCAGCGATCTACAGGGGATCTATGGCTACACCTTC. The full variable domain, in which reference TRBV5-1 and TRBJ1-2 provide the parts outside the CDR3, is KAGVTQTPRYLIKTRGQQVTLSCSPISGHRSVSWYQQTPGQGLQFLFEYFSETQRNKGNFPGRFSGRQFSNSRSEMNVSTLELGDSALYLCASSDLQGIYGYTFGSGTRLTVV.

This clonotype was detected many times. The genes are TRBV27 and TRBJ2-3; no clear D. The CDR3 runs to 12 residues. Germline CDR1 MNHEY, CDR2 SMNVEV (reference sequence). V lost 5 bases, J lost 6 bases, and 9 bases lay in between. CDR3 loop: CASSSSFDTQYF. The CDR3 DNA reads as TGTGCCAGCAGTAGTTCGTTTGATACGCAGTATTTT.

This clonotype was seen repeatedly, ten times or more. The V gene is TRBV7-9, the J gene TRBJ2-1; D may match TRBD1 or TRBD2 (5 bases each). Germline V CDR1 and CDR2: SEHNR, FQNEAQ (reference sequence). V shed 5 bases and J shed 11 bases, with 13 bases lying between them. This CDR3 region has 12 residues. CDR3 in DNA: TGTGCCAGCAGCCGGGACCGCCCGAAGCAGTTCTTC. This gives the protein CASSRDRPKQFF. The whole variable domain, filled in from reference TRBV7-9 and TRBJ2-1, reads DTGVSQNPRHKITKRGQNVTFRCDPISEHNRLYWYRQTLGQGPEFLTYFQNEAQLEKSRLLSDRFSAERPKGSFSTLEIQRTEQGDSAMYLCASSRDRPKQFFGPGTRLTVL.

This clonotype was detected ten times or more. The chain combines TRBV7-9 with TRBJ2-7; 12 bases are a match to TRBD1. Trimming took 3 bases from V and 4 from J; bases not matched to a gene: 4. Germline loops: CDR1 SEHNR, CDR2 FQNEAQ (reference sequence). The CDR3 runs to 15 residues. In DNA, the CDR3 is TGTGCCAGCAGCTTTAGGGACAGGGGGCGTTACGAGCAGTACTTC. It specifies CASSFRDRGRYEQYF.

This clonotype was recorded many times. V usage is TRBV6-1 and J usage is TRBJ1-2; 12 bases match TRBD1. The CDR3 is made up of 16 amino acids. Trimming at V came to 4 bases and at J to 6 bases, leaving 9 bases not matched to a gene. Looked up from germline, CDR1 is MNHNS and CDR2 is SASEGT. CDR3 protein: CASSAGGGQGADGYTF. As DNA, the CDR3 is TGTGCCAGCAGTGCAGGTGGGGGACAGGGGGCTGATGGCTACACCTTC.

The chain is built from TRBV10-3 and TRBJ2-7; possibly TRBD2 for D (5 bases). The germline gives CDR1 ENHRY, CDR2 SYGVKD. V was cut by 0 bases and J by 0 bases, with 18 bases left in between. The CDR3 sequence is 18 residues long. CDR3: CAISESKRSLDYSYEQYF. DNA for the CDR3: TGTGCCATCAGTGAGTCGAAGAGGAGCTTAGACTACTCCTACGAGCAGTACTTC.

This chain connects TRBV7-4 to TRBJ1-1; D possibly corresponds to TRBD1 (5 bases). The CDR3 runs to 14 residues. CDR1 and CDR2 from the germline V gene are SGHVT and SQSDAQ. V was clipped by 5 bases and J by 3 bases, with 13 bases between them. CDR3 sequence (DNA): TGTGCCAGCAGCAGATTCAGGGAGGACACTGAAGCTTTCTTT. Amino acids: CASSRFREDTEAFF.

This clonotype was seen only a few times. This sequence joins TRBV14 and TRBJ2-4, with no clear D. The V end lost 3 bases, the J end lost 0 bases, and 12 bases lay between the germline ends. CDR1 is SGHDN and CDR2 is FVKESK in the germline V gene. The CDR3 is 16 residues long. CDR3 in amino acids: CASSQFSTEAKNIQYF. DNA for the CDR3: TGTGCCAGCAGCCAGTTCTCGACGGAAGCCAAAAACATTCAGTACTTC.

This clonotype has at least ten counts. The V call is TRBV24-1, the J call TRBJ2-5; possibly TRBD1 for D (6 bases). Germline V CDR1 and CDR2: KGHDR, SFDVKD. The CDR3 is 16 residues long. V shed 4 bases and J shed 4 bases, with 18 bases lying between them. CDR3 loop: CATSDNRADTTETQYF. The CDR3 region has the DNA TGTGCCACCAGTGACAACAGGGCGGACACGACAGAGACCCAGTACTTC.

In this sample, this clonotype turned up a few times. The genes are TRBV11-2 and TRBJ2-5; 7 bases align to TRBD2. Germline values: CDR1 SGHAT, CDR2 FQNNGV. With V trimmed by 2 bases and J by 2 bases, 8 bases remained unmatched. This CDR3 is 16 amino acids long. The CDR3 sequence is CASSLPVAGPQETQYF. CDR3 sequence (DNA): TGTGCCAGCAGCTTACCCGTAGCGGGCCCACAAGAGACCCAGTACTTC.

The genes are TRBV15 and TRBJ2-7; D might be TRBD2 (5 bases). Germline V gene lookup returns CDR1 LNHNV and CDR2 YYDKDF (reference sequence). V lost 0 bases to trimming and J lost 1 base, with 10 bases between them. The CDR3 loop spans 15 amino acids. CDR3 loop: CATSRDDEGSYEQYF. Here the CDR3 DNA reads TGTGCCACCAGCAGAGATGATGAGGGTTCCTACGAGCAGTACTTC.

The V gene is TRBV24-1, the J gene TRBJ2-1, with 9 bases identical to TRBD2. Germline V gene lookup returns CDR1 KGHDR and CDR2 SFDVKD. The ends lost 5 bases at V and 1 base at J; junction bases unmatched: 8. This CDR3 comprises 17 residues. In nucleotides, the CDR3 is TGTGCCACCAGTGTCTATAGCGGGGGTGGGTCCTACAATGAGCAGTTCTTC. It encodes CATSVYSGGGSYNEQFF.